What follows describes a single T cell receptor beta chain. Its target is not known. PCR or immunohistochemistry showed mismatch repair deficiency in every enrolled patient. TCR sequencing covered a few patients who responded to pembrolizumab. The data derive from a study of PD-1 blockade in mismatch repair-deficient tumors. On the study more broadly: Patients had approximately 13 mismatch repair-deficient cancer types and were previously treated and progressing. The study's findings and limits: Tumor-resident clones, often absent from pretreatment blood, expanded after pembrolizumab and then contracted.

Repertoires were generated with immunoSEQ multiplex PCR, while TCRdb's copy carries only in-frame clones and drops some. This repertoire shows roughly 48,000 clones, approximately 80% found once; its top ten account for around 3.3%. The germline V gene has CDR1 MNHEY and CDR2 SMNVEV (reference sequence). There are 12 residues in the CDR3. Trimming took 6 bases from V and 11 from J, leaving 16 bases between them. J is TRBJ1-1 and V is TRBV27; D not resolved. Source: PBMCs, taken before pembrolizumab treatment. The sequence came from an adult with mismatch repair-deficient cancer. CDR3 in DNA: TGTGCCAGCAGGCGACTTGGAGGAGAGGCTTTCTTT. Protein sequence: CASRRLGGEAFF.